This T cell receptor beta chain was recorded in a study of cytomegalovirus exposure and HLA in healthy donors. Study overall: Among the 300 to 400 donors who were genotyped, approximately 84% fell in the genetic ancestry cluster that is associated with self-reported Caucasian donors. Study results and caveats: There were under 200 TCR beta chains listed as cytomegalovirus-associated. Later analysis revealed greater clonal expansion in HLA-associated TCR beta chains than in equally common others.

PCR was performed using 60 Vbeta and 13 Jbeta primers. Assay: immunoSEQ multiplex PCR; the TCRdb copy retains only in-frame clones and omits some. This repertoire shows about 250,000 clones, about 80% found once; its top ten account for about 0.29%. This clone came up a few times. Its antigen is still unknown. In nominal health when sampled, donors likely had unrecorded immune exposures nonetheless. The junction had 11 bases not matched to a gene; V was cut back by 4 bases and J by 5 bases. The CDR3 is 16 residues long. In germline, CDR1 is SGHRS, CDR2 YFSETQ. The sample was PBMCs. The chain combines TRBV5-1 with TRBJ2-7; 11 nucleotides agree with TRBD2. This receptor was identified in a girl aged 2 to 9 in good health and CMV-seronegative. The CDR3 DNA sequence: TGCGCCAGCAGCCCCCGGACTAGCGGGTGGTTGGACGAGCAGTACTTC. Translating it yields CASSPRTSGWLDEQYF.